The 8 T cell receptor beta chains reported below all come from one sample, sequenced in a study of cytomegalovirus exposure and HLA in healthy donors. PCR employed 60 Vbeta and 13 Jbeta primers. Sequencing used immunoSEQ multiplex PCR; TCRdb keeps in-frame clones, though not all of them. This table has 200,000 to 300,000 clones, roughly 84% appearing once. Sequencing was performed on PBMCs. These receptors all stem from a girl under 10 years old in good health and CMV-seronegative.

V is TRBV6-6 and J is TRBJ2-5; 12 bases map to TRBD2. Per germline, CDR1 MNHNY and CDR2 SVGAGI (reference sequence). The V gene end was trimmed by 2 bases and the J gene end by 5 bases; junction bases not matched to a gene: 6. This CDR3 region has 16 residues. The CDR3 loop is CASSYRLAGVWETQYF. The CDR3 DNA sequence: TGTGCCAGCAGTTACCGACTAGCGGGAGTATGGGAGACCCAGTACTTC.

The rearrangement links TRBV5-3 to TRBJ1-3, with D uncertain. TRBV5-3 qualifies as an ORF whose function is uncertain. The V gene lost 10 bases and the J gene lost 2 bases, with 16 bases spanning the gap. This CDR3 has 14 amino acids. DNA for the CDR3: TGTGCCGTCGGCGCAGGTCGAACTGGAAACACCATATATTTT. As protein: CAVGAGRTGNTIYF.

The chain joins TRBV7-9 to TRBJ1-1; D uncertain. V was clipped by 1 base and J by 7 bases, with 19 bases between them. The CDR3 sequence is 16 residues long. Germline V gene sequence: CDR1 SEHNR, CDR2 FQNEAQ (reference sequence). CDR3: CASSLGGSGRVGEAFF. CDR3 sequence (DNA): TGTGCCAGCAGCTTAGGAGGGTCGGGCAGAGTGGGTGAAGCTTTCTTT.

V gene TRBV21-1 combines with J gene TRBJ2-2; TRBD1 is the table's D call and was not checked against the DNA. TRBV21-1 counts as a pseudogene. There are 14 residues in the CDR3. This CDR3 reads CASTGQGDTGELFF. Written as DNA, the CDR3 is TGTGCCAGCACTGGACAGGGGGACACCGGGGAGCTGTTTTTT.

The V and J genes are TRBV2 and TRBJ2-4; 10 nucleotides align to TRBD2. Germline CDR1 and CDR2: SNHLY and FYNNEI. Losses at the gene ends were 6 bases for V and 0 bases for J; bases not matched to a gene: 8. The CDR3 length is 17 residues. The CDR3 bases are TGTGCCAGCAGGTGGCTAGCGGGAGAACTAGCCAAAAACATTCAGTACTTC. Protein product: CASRWLAGELAKNIQYF.

This chain joins TRBV10-3 and TRBJ1-2; 10 nucleotides line up with TRBD1. The junction had 17 bases not matched to a gene; V was cut back by 4 bases and J by 3 bases. Germline V gives CDR1 ENHRY, CDR2 SYGVKD. CDR3 length: 19 residues. The CDR3, as DNA: TGTGCCATCAGTGTTACGCTCAGCCGTCCCGGGACAGGGGACTATGGCTACACCTTC. Translation: CAISVTLSRPGTGDYGYTF.

V gene TRBV19 combines with J gene TRBJ2-1, with D uncertain. Germline loops: CDR1 LNHDA, CDR2 SQIVND (reference sequence). The V and J ends lost 3 bases and 8 bases respectively, with 8 bases between them. The CDR3 covers 12 residues. CDR3 in DNA: TGTGCCAGTAGTATTCCTCCGGATGAGCAGTTCTTC. Its translation is CASSIPPDEQFF.

V is TRBV5-6 and J is TRBJ2-2; 9 bases agree with TRBD1. Germline V gene sequence: CDR1 SGHDT, CDR2 YYEEEE. The junction had 6 bases not matched to a gene; V was cut back by 3 bases and J by 3 bases. The CDR3 spans 16 residues. CDR3 nucleotides: TGTGCCAGCAGCTCGGGGACAGGGAGGGACACCGGGGAGCTGTTTTTT. Translation gives CASSSGTGRDTGELFF.